These 10 T cell receptor beta chains came from one sample sequenced in a study of CD8+CD57+ T cells in acquired aplastic anemia. Genomic DNA provided the template from which TCR beta VDJ and CDR3 profiles were obtained. TCRdb re-analysed the reads in MiXCR, keeping a single row per CDR3 protein. This table holds hundreds of thousands of distinct CDR3 sequences, about two thirds found once. Sequencing was carried out using sorted CD4+, CD8+, or CD8+CD57+ T cells (not recorded which) from PBMCs. These TCRs come from a human donor in good health, serving as a control.

The table lists this clonotype with many counts. This chain uses TRBV27 with TRBJ1-4; unclear D gene. Deletions cut 7 bases from V and 5 bases from J, with 2 bases between. The germline gives CDR1 MNHEY, CDR2 SMNVEV (reference sequence). CDR3 length: 10 residues. The CDR3 DNA is TGTGCCAGCAAGAATGAAAAACTGTTTTTT. As protein: CASKNEKLFF.

As regards this clonotype: An end of the junction differs from the germline gene, which may be a read error. The chain couples TRBV5-1 to TRBJ1-1; the D is unclear. Germline V gene data show CDR1 as SGHRS and CDR2 as YFSETQ. This CDR3 is built from 14 residues. The CDR3 region is CASSRAGGNHEAFF. CDR3 coding DNA: TGTGCCAGCAGCCGTGCGGGAGGAAACCATGAAGCTTTCTTT.

This chain's CDR3 is CASSLVTNTGELFF. CDR3 bases: TGTGCCAGCAGCTTGGTGACGAACACCGGGGAGCTGTTTTTT. The chain has TRBV7-2 and TRBJ2-2; D ambiguous. Germline CDR1 and CDR2: SGHTA and FQGNSA. CDR3 length: 14 amino acids. The ends were cut back, 3 bases at V and 0 bases at J, with 5 bases in the middle.

This clonotype was counted a few times. A read error may be the cause here, since a much bigger clone is one base away. The J gene is TRBJ1-5, the V gene TRBV10-3; the match to TRBD1 covers 9 bases. J gave up 11 bases and V 5 bases, and 7 bases lay outside the gene matches. CDR3 length: 13 residues. Germline V gene lookup returns CDR1 ENHRY and CDR2 SYGVKD. Written as DNA, the CDR3 is TGTGCCATCAGTTACTACGACAGGGGGACCCAGCATTTT. It encodes CAISYYDRGTQHF.

The genes are TRBV7-2 and TRBJ1-5, with TRBD1 matching over 8 bases. This CDR3 spans 16 amino acids. Germline V gene lookup returns CDR1 SGHTA and CDR2 FQGNSA. With 5 bases clipped from V and 7 bases from J, the junction kept 13 bases outside the gene matches. The CDR3 loop is CASSPWTGTSKQPQHF. For the CDR3, the DNA is TGTGCCAGCAGCCCGTGGACAGGGACGAGTAAGCAGCCCCAGCATTTT.

This clonotype appeared a single time. This sequence joins TRBV12-3 or TRBV12-4 and TRBJ2-1, with 10 bases that match TRBD2. The junction had 7 bases not matched to a gene; V was cut back by 6 bases and J by 2 bases. CDR3 size: 16 residues. The CDR3 DNA sequence: TGTGCCAGCAGCACTAGCGGGGCGTGGACCTACAATGAGCAGTTCTTC. This gives the protein CASSTSGAWTYNEQFF.

CDR3: CAWTSGGAGVAYEQYF. The CDR3 coding sequence is TGTGCCTGGACCAGTGGGGGGGCAGGGGTGGCCTACGAGCAGTACTTC. The J gene is TRBJ2-7, the V gene TRBV30, with D possibly TRBD2 on 7 matching bases. The CDR3 is 16 residues long. CDR1 and CDR2 from the germline V gene are GTSNPN and SVGIG (reference sequence). V was clipped by 4 bases and J by 2 bases, with 21 bases between them.

Turning to this clonotype: At one of its ends the junction is not consistent with the germline gene, which may arise from a read error. This rearrangement joins TRBV5-1 to TRBJ2-3; either TRBD1 or TRBD2 may fit D (5 bases each). CDR1 is SGHRS, CDR2 YFSETQ, per germline. This CDR3 contains 14 residues. CDR3 sequence (DNA): TGTGCCAGCAGCCCCCCCCCCACGGGGCGTACGCAGTATTTT. It yields the protein CASSPPPTGRTQYF.

The J gene is TRBJ2-7, the V gene TRBV7-2; TRBD1 is a possible D gene (6 bases). Germline loops: CDR1 SGHTA, CDR2 FQGNSA. Trimming removed 5 bases at V and 4 bases at J, with 15 bases between. CDR3 length: 14 amino acids. In nucleotides, the CDR3 is TGTGCCAGCAGCCTGCGTGGGGGCATGTACGAGCAGTACTTC. This codes for CASSLRGGMYEQYF. The whole variable domain, remainder taken from reference TRBV7-2 and TRBJ2-7, is GAGVSQSPSNKVTEKGKDVELRCDPISGHTALYWYRQSLGQGLEFLIYFQGNSAPDKSGLPSDRFSAERTGGSVSTLTIQRTQQEDSAVYLCASSLRGGMYEQYFGPGTRLTVT.

The chain carries TRBV10-1 and TRBJ2-1; D is ambiguous. The V end was cut by 2 bases, the J end by 2 bases, with 13 bases between. The length of the CDR3 is 16 residues. The germline CDR1 and CDR2 sequences are WNHNN and SYGVQD (reference sequence). DNA for the CDR3: TGCGCCAGCAGTGAGCAGGCTAGAATTGCCTACAATGAGCAGTTCTTC. This sequence encodes CASSEQARIAYNEQFF.